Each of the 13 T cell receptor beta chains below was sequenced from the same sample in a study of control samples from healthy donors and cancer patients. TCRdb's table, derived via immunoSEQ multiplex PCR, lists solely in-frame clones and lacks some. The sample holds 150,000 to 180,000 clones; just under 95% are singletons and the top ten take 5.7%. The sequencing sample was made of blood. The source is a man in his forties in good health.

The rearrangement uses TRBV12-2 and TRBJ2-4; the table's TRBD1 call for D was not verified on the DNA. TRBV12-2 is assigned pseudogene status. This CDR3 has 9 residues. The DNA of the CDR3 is TGTGCAAGTCGGGGCAGACAGTACTTC. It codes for CASRGRQYF.

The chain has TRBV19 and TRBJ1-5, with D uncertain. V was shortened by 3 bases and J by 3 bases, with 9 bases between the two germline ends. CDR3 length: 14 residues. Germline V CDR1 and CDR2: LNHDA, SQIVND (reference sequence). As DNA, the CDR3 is TGTGCCAGTAGTATTGCCGGGAACAATCAGCCCCAGCATTTT. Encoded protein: CASSIAGNNQPQHF.

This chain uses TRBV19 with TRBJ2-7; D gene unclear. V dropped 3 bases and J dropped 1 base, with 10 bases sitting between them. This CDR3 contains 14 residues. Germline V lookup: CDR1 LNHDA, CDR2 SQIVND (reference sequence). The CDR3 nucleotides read TGTGCCAGTAGTATCGGCTACCCTTCCTACGAGCAGTACTTC. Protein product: CASSIGYPSYEQYF.

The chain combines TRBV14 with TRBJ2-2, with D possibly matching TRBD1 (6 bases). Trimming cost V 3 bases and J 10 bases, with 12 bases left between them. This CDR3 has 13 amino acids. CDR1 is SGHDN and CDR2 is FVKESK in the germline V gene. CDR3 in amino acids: CASSQWTAAELFF. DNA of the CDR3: TGTGCCAGCAGCCAGTGGACAGCGGCGGAGCTGTTTTTT.

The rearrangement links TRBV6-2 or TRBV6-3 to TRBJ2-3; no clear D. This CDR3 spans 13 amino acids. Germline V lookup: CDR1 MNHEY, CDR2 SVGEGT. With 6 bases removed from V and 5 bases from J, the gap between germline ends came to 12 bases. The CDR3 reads CASSDGRLDTQYF. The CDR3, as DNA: TGTGCCAGCAGCGACGGTCGCCTAGATACGCAGTATTTT.

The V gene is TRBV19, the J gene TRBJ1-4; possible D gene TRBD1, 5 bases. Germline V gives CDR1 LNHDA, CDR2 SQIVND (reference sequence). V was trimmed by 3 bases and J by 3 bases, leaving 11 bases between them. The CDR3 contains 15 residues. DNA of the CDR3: TGTGCCAGTAGTATTTTGGGGGGATCTAATGAAAAACTGTTTTTT. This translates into CASSILGGSNEKLFF.

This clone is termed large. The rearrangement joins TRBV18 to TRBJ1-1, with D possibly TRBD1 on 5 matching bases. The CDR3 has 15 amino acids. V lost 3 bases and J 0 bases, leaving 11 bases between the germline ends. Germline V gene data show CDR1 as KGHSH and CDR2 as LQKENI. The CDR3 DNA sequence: TGTGCCAGCTCACCCAGCTGGGACTTGAACACTGAAGCTTTCTTT. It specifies CASSPSWDLNTEAFF. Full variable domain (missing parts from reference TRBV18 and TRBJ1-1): NAGVMQNPRHLVRRRGQEARLRCSPMKGHSHVYWYRQLPEEGLKFMVYLQKENIIDESGMPKERFSAEFPKEGPSILRIQQVVRGDSAAYFCASSPSWDLNTEAFFGQGTRLTVV.

The CDR3 DNA follows: TGTGCCAGCAGTGACAGGCGGGGTTTCCACGAGCAGTACTTC. Its protein is CASSDRRGFHEQYF. V usage is TRBV6-4 and J usage is TRBJ2-7, with D tentatively TRBD2 (6 bases). The V end lost 2 bases, the J end lost 5 bases, and 13 bases lay between the germline ends. Germline CDR1 MRHNA, CDR2 SNTAGT. The CDR3 contains 14 residues.

The CDR3 DNA sequence: TGTGCCACCAGCAGGCAGGGGTTCGCAACTAATGAAAAACTGTTTTTT. As protein: CATSRQGFATNEKLFF. V gene TRBV15 combines with J gene TRBJ1-4, with D maybe TRBD1 (6 bases). Trimming removed 3 bases from V and 0 bases from J, with 11 bases in between. Germline lookup yields CDR1 LNHNV and CDR2 YYDKDF (reference sequence). This CDR3 spans 16 amino acids.

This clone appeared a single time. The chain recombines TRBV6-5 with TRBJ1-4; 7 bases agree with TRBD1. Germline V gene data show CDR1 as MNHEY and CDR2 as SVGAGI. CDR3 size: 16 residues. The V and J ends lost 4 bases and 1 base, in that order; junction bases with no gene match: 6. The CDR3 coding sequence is TGTGCCAGCAGTTTCCTGCGACAGGGAACTAATGAAAAACTGTTTTTT. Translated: CASSFLRQGTNEKLFF.

CDR3 sequence (DNA): TGCGCCAGCAGCTTGGGGCAGGTGGACCACGGGCAGTACTTC. Encoded protein: CASSLGQVDHGQYF. V and J are TRBV5-1 and TRBJ2-7, with no clear D. Germline V gives CDR1 SGHRS, CDR2 YFSETQ. Deletions cut 0 bases from V and 9 bases from J, with 16 bases between. This CDR3 comprises 14 residues.

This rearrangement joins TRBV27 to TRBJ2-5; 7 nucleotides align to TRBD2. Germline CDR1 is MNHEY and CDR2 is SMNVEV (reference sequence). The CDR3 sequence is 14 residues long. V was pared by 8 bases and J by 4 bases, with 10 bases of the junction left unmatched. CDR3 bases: TGTGCCAGCGGGTTACCCAGCGGGGTAGAGACCCAGTACTTC. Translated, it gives CASGLPSGVETQYF.

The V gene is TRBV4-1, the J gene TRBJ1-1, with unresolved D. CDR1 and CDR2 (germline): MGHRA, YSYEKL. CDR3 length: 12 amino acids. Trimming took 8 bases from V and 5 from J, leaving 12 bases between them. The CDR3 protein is CASAERRTEAFF. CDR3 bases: TGCGCCAGCGCAGAGCGTCGGACTGAAGCTTTCTTT.